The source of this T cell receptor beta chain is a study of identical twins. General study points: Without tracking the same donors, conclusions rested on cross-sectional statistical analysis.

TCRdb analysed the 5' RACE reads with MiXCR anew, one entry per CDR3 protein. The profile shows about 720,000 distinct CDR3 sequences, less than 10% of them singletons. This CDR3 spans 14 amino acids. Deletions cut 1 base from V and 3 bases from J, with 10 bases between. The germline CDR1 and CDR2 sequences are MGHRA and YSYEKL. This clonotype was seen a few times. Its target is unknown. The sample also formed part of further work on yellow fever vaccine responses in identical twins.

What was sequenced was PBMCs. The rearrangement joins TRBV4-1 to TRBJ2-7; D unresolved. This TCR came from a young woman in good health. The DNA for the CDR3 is TGCGCCAGCAGCCAAGTACCAGAGAGCTACGAGCAGTACTTC. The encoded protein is CASSQVPESYEQYF.